Listed here is a single TCR beta chain. This sample is part of a study of blood T cell repertoires in COVID-19. Study background: Samples of COVID-19 (acute and convalescent) were obtained from the United States, Italy and Spain. PBMCs, B-cell-depleted T cells, or T cells provided the cDNA or gDNA that made up the material.

Germline assignment: CDR1 MNHEY and CDR2 SVGAGI. The CDR3 covers 15 residues. V lost 7 bases, J lost 4 bases, and 19 bases lay in between. In the authors' methods: Amplification from reference gene primers served as the basis for estimated nucleated cell counts. The data were produced by immunoSEQ multiplex PCR, yet TCRdb's version contains in-frame clones alone and is incomplete. The V and J calls and clone size come from that table; D and trimming were worked out from the DNA. The table lists some 150,000 clones, around 85% of them singletons. The origin of this receptor is a woman in her thirties or forties with active or convalescent COVID-19. Sequenced input: peripheral blood. The genes are TRBV6-5 and TRBJ1-2, with no clear D. The CDR3, as DNA: TGTGCCAGCAAAAGAGACGGAGCCCTTGGCTATGGCTACACCTTC. Its protein is CASKRDGALGYGYTF.